The text below deals with one T cell receptor beta chain. Its specificity is unknown. These data belong to a study of T cells in localized non-small cell lung cancer. Study-wide findings and caveats: It remains possible that heterogeneity exists, since only one tumor region was sequenced. Uninvolved adjacent lung had the highest recorded T cell clonality, with tumor below it.

This table comes from immunoSEQ multiplex PCR, and its TCRdb copy is limited to in-frame clones, with some not included. The table shows some 10,000 clones, with around four fifths occurring only once. Germline CDR1 is MNHNY and CDR2 is SVGAGI (reference sequence). V lost 8 bases and J 7 bases, leaving 14 bases between the germline ends. This CDR3 comprises 12 residues. This sequence originates from a female donor over 55 with stage II lung adenocarcinoma. Source: peripheral blood mononuclear cells, taken before any cancer treatment. This chain links TRBV6-6 with TRBJ1-1; no clear D gene. The DNA for the CDR3 is TGTGCCAGCCGGAAGACGGAGTATGAAGCTTTCTTT. Protein: CASRKTEYEAFF.